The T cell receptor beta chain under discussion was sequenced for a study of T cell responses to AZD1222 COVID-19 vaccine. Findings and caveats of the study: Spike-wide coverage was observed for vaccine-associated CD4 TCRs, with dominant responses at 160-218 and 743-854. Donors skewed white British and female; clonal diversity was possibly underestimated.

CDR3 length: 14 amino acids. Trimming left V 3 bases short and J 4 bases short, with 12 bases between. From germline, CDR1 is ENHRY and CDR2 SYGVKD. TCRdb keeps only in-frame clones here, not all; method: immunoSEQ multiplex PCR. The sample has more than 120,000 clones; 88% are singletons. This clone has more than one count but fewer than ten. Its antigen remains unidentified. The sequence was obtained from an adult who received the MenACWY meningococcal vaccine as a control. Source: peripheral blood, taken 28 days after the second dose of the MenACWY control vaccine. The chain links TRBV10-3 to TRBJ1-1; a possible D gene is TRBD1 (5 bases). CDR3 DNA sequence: TGTGCCATCAGTGATCCGAGGAGGGGCACTGAAGCTTTCTTT. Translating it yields CAISDPRRGTEAFF.